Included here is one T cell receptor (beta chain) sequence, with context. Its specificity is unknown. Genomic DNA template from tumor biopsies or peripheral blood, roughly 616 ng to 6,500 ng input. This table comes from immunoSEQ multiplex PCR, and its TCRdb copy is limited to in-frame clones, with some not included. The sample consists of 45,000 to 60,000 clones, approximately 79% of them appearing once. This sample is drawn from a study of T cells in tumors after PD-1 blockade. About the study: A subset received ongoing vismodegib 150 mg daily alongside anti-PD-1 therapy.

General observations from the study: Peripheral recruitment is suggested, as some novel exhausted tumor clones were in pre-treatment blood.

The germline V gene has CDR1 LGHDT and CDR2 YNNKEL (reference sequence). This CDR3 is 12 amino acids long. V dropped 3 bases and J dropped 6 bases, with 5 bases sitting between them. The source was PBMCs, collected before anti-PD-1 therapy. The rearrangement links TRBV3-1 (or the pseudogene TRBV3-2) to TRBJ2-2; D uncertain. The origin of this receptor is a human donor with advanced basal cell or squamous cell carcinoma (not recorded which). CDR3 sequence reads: CASSHYPGELFF. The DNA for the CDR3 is TGTGCCAGCAGCCATTATCCCGGGGAGCTGTTTTTT.